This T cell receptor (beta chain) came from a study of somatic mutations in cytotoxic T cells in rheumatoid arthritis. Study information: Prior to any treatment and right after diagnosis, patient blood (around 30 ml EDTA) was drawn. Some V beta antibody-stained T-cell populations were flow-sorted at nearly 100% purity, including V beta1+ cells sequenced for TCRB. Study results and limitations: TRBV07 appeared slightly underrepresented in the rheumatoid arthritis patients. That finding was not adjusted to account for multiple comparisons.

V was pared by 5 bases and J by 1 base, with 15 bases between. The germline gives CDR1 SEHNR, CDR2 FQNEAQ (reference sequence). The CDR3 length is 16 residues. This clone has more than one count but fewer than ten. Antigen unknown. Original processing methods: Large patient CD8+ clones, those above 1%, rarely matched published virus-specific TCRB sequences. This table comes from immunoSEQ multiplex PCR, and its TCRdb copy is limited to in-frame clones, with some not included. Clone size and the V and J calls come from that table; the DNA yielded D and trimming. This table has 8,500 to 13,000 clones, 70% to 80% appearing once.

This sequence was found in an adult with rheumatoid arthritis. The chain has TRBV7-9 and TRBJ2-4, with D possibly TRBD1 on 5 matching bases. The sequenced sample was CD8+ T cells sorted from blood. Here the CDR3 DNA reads TGTGCCAGCAGCGACTCAGGGTCTCACGCCAAAAACATTCAGTACTTC. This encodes CASSDSGSHAKNIQYF.